Sequencing of this T cell receptor beta chain was carried out in a study of blood T cell repertoires in COVID-19 (dated by TCRdb to 2018 to 2020). The study in broad terms: Samples from collaborators originated in the United States, Italy and Spain and spanned both the acute and convalescent phases of COVID-19. The dataset comprised deeply sampled blood TCRbeta repertoires from subjects exposed to, actively infected with, or recovered from COVID-19. The sample metadata nearly always contained a de-identified subject ID, COVID-19 status, age in years and sex. Where HLA class I and class II types were available, the types were taken from metadata supplied by the sample provider, not from assay-based typing. The prospective study material was composed of cDNA or gDNA derived from T cells, B-cell-depleted T cells, or PBMCs. A freely available public database, intended as a resource for researchers studying the immune response to SARS-CoV-2, is where the repertoires were released. The samples were drawn from two sources: the first 160 participants of the ongoing ImmuneRACE study, and 1,254 subjects contributed by 6 global collaborators.

The immunoSEQ Assay, a bias-controlled multiplex PCR, was used to amplify TCRbeta CDR3 regions from genomic DNA. As for how the authors treated the data: Nucleated cell counts per sample were estimated from amplification of reference gene primers within the assay. To quantify the absolute abundance of each unique TCRbeta CDR3 rearrangement, sequence reads were collapsed and filtered. For each sample, productive Simpson clonality was calculated as the square root of Simpson's diversity index across productive rearrangements. Not all clones reach the TCRdb copy of this immuneACCESS table, which keeps in-frame sequences only. Checked studies attribute under half of the gap to unresolved V genes and leave the rest unexplained. V, J and clone size are those of that table, while D and trimming were read from the DNA. In all, the sample holds under 300,000 clones, and around 90% of those were seen once. 6% to 7% of the sample is held by the ten biggest clonotypes.

Of note for this clone: Which antigen it targets is not known. The junction departs from the called germline gene at one end, perhaps through a read error.

In the prospective study, participants were 18 to 89 years old, resided in 24 geographic areas of the United States, and were enrolled through a virtual design. Cohort assignment in the prospective study relied on participant-reported clinical history from a screening survey and a study questionnaire. Each participant in the prospective study had whole blood, serum and a nasopharyngeal or oropharyngeal swab collected by mobile phlebotomists. Over a roughly 2-month period, participants in the prospective study had the option of providing additional blood draws and questionnaires. Before DNA extraction, blood samples from the prospective study were shipped at room temperature or frozen. Broader findings and caveats from the paper: Clinical and demographic metadata were provided uncurated, with the amount varying by source and participant.

The CDR3, from cysteine to phenylalanine, totals 15 residues. The sequence is cut down to CDR3 DNA, 45 bases in frame from base 1. CDR1 and CDR2 are drawn from the germline V gene (reference sequence): SSHAT, FNYEAQ. The receptor was derived from a woman aged 25 to 39 with acute COVID-19. The specimen was PBMCs or T cells enriched from blood (not recorded which). The rearrangement joined TRBV7-7 to TRBJ2-5; 10 junctional bases match TRBD1. The CDR3: CASSPDRGPEETQYF. The nucleotide sequence is TGTGCTAGCAGCCCCGACAGGGGGCCCGAAGAGACCCAGTACTTC.